The source of this T cell receptor beta chain is a study of cytomegalovirus exposure and HLA in healthy donors. Study-wide background: Counted in an early data release were 75 million to 85 million unique TCRs from HLA-typed donors.

The PCR contained 60 Vbeta and 13 Jbeta primers. Sequencing was performed with immunoSEQ multiplex PCR; in TCRdb, only in-frame clones are kept and a portion is missing. The data contain 150,000 to 200,000 clones, 82% of them seen just once; the ten biggest clones take up less than 2%. General study points: In a later analysis, the majority of CMV-associated beta chains seemingly showed HLA restriction. Some V segments could not be told apart, so they were left out, TRBV6-2 and TRBV6-3 among them.

Worth noting for this clone: Its matching antigen is unknown.

The CDR3 has 16 residues. V shed 5 bases, J shed 5 bases, and the junction held 7 bases outside the gene matches. Germline V CDR1 and CDR2: PRHDT, FYEKMQ (reference sequence). This receptor was identified in a man aged 35-49 years in good health and CMV-seronegative. The V call is TRBV13, the J call TRBJ2-3; 13 nucleotides match TRBD2. Sequencing was performed on PBMCs. The CDR3 region has the DNA TGTGCCAGCAGCCCCGGGACTAGCGGGAAGGGAGATACGCAGTATTTT. Protein product: CASSPGTSGKGDTQYF.